The present TCR beta chain was sequenced within a study of blood T cell repertoires in COVID-19 (dated by TCRdb to between 2020 and 2021). About the investigation overall: Collaborator samples came from the United States, Italy and Spain and covered acute and convalescent phases of COVID-19. The prospective study material was composed of cDNA or gDNA derived from T cells, B-cell-depleted T cells, or PBMCs. The dataset comprised deeply sampled blood TCRbeta repertoires from subjects exposed to, actively infected with, or recovered from COVID-19. The repertoires were released in a freely available public database intended as a resource for research on the immune response to SARS-CoV-2. Samples were obtained from the ongoing ImmuneRACE study (first 160 participants) and from 1,254 subjects provided by 6 global collaborators. The sample metadata nearly always contained a de-identified subject ID, COVID-19 status, age in years and sex. Where available, HLA class I and class II types were taken from metadata supplied by the sample provider and were not determined by assay-based typing.

Clipping removes 4 bases from V and 5 bases from J, with 13 as the unmatched junction base count. Measured from the cysteine to the phenylalanine, the CDR3 is 16 residues long. This entry keeps only the CDR3 DNA: 48 bases, framed from base 1. The germline V gene encodes CDR1 SGHRS and CDR2 YFSETQ. Samples from volunteer blood donors who had recovered from COVID-19 were contributed by a second Seattle source. Each collaborating institution followed its own protocols to collect whole blood in K2EDTA tubes. For TCRbeta analysis, collaborator samples were shipped as frozen whole blood, as isolated PBMCs, or as DNA extracted from either sample type. General conclusions and limits of the study: Clinical and demographic metadata were provided uncurated, with the amount varying by source and participant.

Notes on this clone: Its cognate antigen has yet to be identified. No much larger clone is present one base from it, and per-base qualities are unavailable.

TCRbeta CDR3 regions were amplified from genomic DNA using the immunoSEQ Assay, a bias-controlled multiplex PCR. The original pipeline was this. The number of nucleated cells in each sample was estimated from the amplification of reference gene primers within the assay. To quantify the absolute abundance of each unique TCRbeta CDR3 rearrangement, sequence reads were collapsed and filtered. For each sample, productive Simpson clonality was calculated as the square root of Simpson's diversity index across productive rearrangements. The table was pulled from immuneACCESS by TCRdb, which kept in-frame rearrangements only. Such tables lose some clones; where checked, under half of the loss comes from unresolved V genes, and the rest has no known cause. The V and J calls and clone size are taken from that table; D and trimming were inferred from the DNA. The sample table shows 250,000 or so clones, and about 83% are seen once. In total, the top ten clones hold roughly 1.9% of the sample.

Sequencing used peripheral blood. The chain links TRBV5-1 with TRBJ1-1; TRBD1 matches 8 bases in the middle. The clonotype originates from a man aged 30 to 45 who had recovered from COVID-19. The CDR3 protein: CASSVDMDRVETEAFF. In nucleotide form, the sequence is TGCGCCAGCAGCGTGGATATGGACAGGGTAGAGACTGAAGCTTTCTTT.